Listed below are T cell receptor beta chains from one sample, sequenced in a study of blood T cell repertoires in COVID-19. Libraries were prepared by immunoSEQ multiplex PCR; TCRdb keeps only in-frame clonotypes and omits some of them. The sample records about 480,000 clones, around 89% being singletons. Input material: PBMCs or T cells enriched from blood (not recorded which). Source of these receptors: a woman between 40 and 50 years old who had recovered from COVID-19. CDR3s include the opening cysteine and the closing phenylalanine or tryptophan. Fields, in order: CDR3 DNA, CDR3 protein, CDR3 length, V gene, D gene, clone size, J gene. D genes are given only for firm matches. Some rows mark clone size as missing; the rest say once, few, many or name a class of expanded clone.

TGTGCCAGTAGTATAGATCATATGACTAGTCCTAGAGAAGAGACCCAGTACTTC,CASSIDHMTSPREETQYF,18,TRBV19,.,once,TRBJ2-5
TGTGCCAGCAGCCCGGCGGGGGTCGGTTGGAACTATGGCTACACCTTC,CASSPAGVGWNYGYTF,16,TRBV9,.,.,TRBJ1-2
TGTGCCAGCTCACCTCCCGGGACAGTTCACGATGAGCAGTTCTTC,CASSPPGTVHDEQFF,15,TRBV18,TRBD1,.,TRBJ2-1
TGTGCCAGCAGCCAGCGGGACCCTAATCCAAGCACTGAAGCTTTCTTT,CASSQRDPNPSTEAFF,16,TRBV5-6,.,.,TRBJ1-1
TGTGCCAGCAGCTCTGGTGGAGGAATGAACACTGAAGCTTTCTTT,CASSSGGGMNTEAFF,15,TRBV7-2,.,few,TRBJ1-1
TGTGCCAGCAGCACGCAGGGGGGCTTATCTGGCTACACCTTC,CASSTQGGLSGYTF,14,TRBV9,TRBD1,.,TRBJ1-2
TGTGCCACCAGCTCTACCACAGATACGCAGTATTTT,CATSSTTDTQYF,12,TRBV24-1,.,.,TRBJ2-3
TGTGCCAGCAGTCTCCCGGGACAGGGGGTTGGGCGCACTGAAGCTTTCTTT,CASSLPGQGVGRTEAFF,17,TRBV28,TRBD1,.,TRBJ1-1
TGCGCCAGCAGCGCGGGAAGAACAGATACGCAGTATTTT,CASSAGRTDTQYF,13,TRBV5-1,.,.,TRBJ2-3
TGCGCCAGCAGATCAGGACAGCCCCAAGAGACCCAGTACTTC,CASRSGQPQETQYF,14,TRBV10-1,.,.,TRBJ2-5
TGTGCCAGCAGTTTAGGGGGGGGCAGTGGCTACACCTTC,CASSLGGGSGYTF,13,TRBV28,.,.,TRBJ1-2
TGCGCCAGCAGCCAAGGACAGGGGCCTGGGTCGGGCTATGGCTACACCTTC,CASSQGQGPGSGYGYTF,17,TRBV4-3,TRBD1,.,TRBJ1-2
TGTGCCAGTAGTATCAAACTAGCGGGAGCCCAGTTCTTC,CASSIKLAGAQFF,13,TRBV19,TRBD2,.,TRBJ2-1
TGCAGTGCTAGTAGGGAGACTAATTCACCCCTCCACTTT,CSASRETNSPLHF,13,TRBV20-1,.,.,TRBJ1-6
TGTGCCAGCAGTTTGCGGGCGAACACTGAAGCTTTCTTT,CASSLRANTEAFF,13,TRBV12-3/TRBV12-4,.,.,TRBJ1-1
TGTGCCAGCAGTTTAGGGGTCGGGGATGGCTACACCTTC,CASSLGVGDGYTF,13,TRBV12-3/TRBV12-4,.,.,TRBJ1-2
TGTGCCAGTACACTCGGGACTAGCTTTACTGGGTACAATGAGCAGTTCTTC,CASTLGTSFTGYNEQFF,17,TRBV19,TRBD2,.,TRBJ2-1
TGTGCCAGCGGAACCGGGGTCTATGGCTACACCTTC,CASGTGVYGYTF,12,TRBV2,.,few,TRBJ1-2
TGTGCCAGCAGCCAAGACGCGGGGAGGCCGGGAGAGACCCAGTACTTC,CASSQDAGRPGETQYF,16,TRBV14,.,.,TRBJ2-5
TGTGCCAGCAGTTACTCTTTACTAGCGGGAGGGAAGCAGTTCTTC,CASSYSLLAGGKQFF,15,TRBV6-2/TRBV6-3,TRBD2,.,TRBJ2-1
TGTGCCAGCAGCGAAGACAGGGGGGATCAGCCCCAGCATTTT,CASSEDRGDQPQHF,14,TRBV2,TRBD1,.,TRBJ1-5
TGTGCCAGCAGCCGAGGGGGCTATGGCTACACCTTC,CASSRGGYGYTF,12,TRBV3-1/TRBV3-2,.,.,TRBJ1-2
TGTGCCAGTAGTTCCAGGGTCAATGAGCAGTTCTTC,CASSSRVNEQFF,12,TRBV19,.,once,TRBJ2-1
TGTGCCAGCAGCCAAGATCTTTCCGGGGAGCTGTTTTTT,CASSQDLSGELFF,13,TRBV3-1/TRBV3-2,.,.,TRBJ2-2
TGCGCCAGCACTTCCGGGACAGCGGCTTCTAACTATGGCTACACCTTC,CASTSGTAASNYGYTF,16,TRBV4-1,TRBD1,.,TRBJ1-2
TGTGCCAGCAGTCGGCCGGGACAGCTCACAGATACGCAGTATTTT,CASSRPGQLTDTQYF,15,TRBV6-5,TRBD1,.,TRBJ2-3
TGTGCCAGCAGTTTATACGGGGACTATGGCTACACCTTC,CASSLYGDYGYTF,13,TRBV12-3/TRBV12-4,.,once,TRBJ1-2
TGTGCCAGTAGTTGGACAGGGGGCACTGAAGCTTTCTTT,CASSWTGGTEAFF,13,TRBV19,TRBD1,.,TRBJ1-1
TGTGCCAGTAGTACTACAGGGTATCAGCCCCAGCATTTT,CASSTTGYQPQHF,13,TRBV19,.,.,TRBJ1-5
TGTGCCAGCTCCCCCACTAGCTCGGCCGAGCAGTACTTC,CASSPTSSAEQYF,13,TRBV18,.,.,TRBJ2-7
TGCGCCAGCAGCCCGGGACAGGGAAGCACAGATACGCAGTATTTT,CASSPGQGSTDTQYF,15,TRBV5-1,TRBD1,few,TRBJ2-3
TGTGCCAGCGGGCTAGCGGCGAACACCGGGGAGCTGTTTTTT,CASGLAANTGELFF,14,TRBV7-9,TRBD2,.,TRBJ2-2
TGTGCCAGCAGCCCGAGGGAGGAACTGTTTTTT,CASSPREELFF,11,TRBV28,.,.,TRBJ1-4
TGTGCCAGCAGTCATCCGGGACTAGCGGACAATGAGCAGTTCTTC,CASSHPGLADNEQFF,15,TRBV6-2/TRBV6-3,TRBD2,.,TRBJ2-1
TGTGCCAGCACTTCTAGGGCAGGAGGTAACTATGGCTACACCTTC,CASTSRAGGNYGYTF,15,TRBV2,.,.,TRBJ1-2
TGTGCCACCAGTGATTTGCGAGAGGCAGGGGCAGTAAACACTGAAGCTTTCTTT,CATSDLREAGAVNTEAFF,18,TRBV24-1,.,.,TRBJ1-1